This TCR beta chain was sequenced during a study of T cell responses to AZD1222 COVID-19 vaccine. Study overall: Samples with a second dose at about 4 or about 12 weeks were pooled together.

Of note for this clone: Antigen: not known.

Germline-derived CDR1 and CDR2 are MNHEY and SVGAGI. V lost 7 bases to trimming and J lost 0 bases, with 15 bases between them. The CDR3 extends over 15 amino acids. Study-wide results and limits: Donors in the cohort were predominantly white British and more often female, and clonal diversity was possibly underestimated. The number of AZD1222 recipients seropositive at baseline was only 5 to 7. Reports indicate that nearly half of spike-specific TCRs are directed at unmutated variant regions.

Sequenced by immunoSEQ multiplex PCR; TCRdb stores in-frame clones only, minus some. The profile shows fewer than 120,000 clones, around 89% of them singletons. This chain links TRBV6-5 with TRBJ1-1; unclear D gene. This TCR was recovered from an adult in good health. Sequenced here: peripheral blood, sampled on day 0 of AZD1222 vaccination. This chain's CDR3 is CASISNQGLNTEAFF. In DNA, the CDR3 is TGTGCCAGCATCTCCAACCAAGGGCTGAACACTGAAGCTTTCTTT.